The 18 T cell receptor beta chains below were found in one sample sequenced in a study of T cell repertoires in cytomegalovirus infection. TCRdb independently ran MiXCR on the reads; one entry per CDR3 protein. The sample yields 750,000 to 950,000 distinct CDR3 sequences, 25% to 35% seen once. Which antigens these TCRs recognize remains unknown. The source material was cultured CD8+ T cells from PBMCs, sampled from culture after CMV antigen stimulation. The source is a human donor in good health (CMV status not recorded). Some clones in this sample may be carry-over from other donors' samples.

The V call is TRBV7-9, the J call TRBJ1-5, with TRBD1 matching 7 bases. The CDR3 contains 12 residues. V lost 7 bases, J lost 6 bases, and 3 bases stayed unmatched. Looked up from germline, CDR1 is SEHNR and CDR2 is FQNEAQ (reference sequence). The CDR3 bases are TGTGCCAGCACCCCAGGGGGTCAGCCCCAGCATTTT. Protein: CASTPGGQPQHF.

This clonotype was seen once. This rearrangement joins TRBV4-1 to TRBJ1-3; D is ambiguous. This CDR3 spans 15 amino acids. The V end was cut by 5 bases, the J end by 0 bases, with 11 bases between. Germline V CDR1 and CDR2: MGHRA, YSYEKL. The CDR3 bases are TGCGCCAGCAGCTTTGACGGACTCTCTGGAAACACCATATATTTT. Its protein is CASSFDGLSGNTIYF.

This clonotype was seen at least ten times. The rearrangement joins TRBV27 to TRBJ2-1, with D possibly being TRBD1 (6 bases). CDR3 size: 15 residues. Trimming took off 4 bases at V and 6 bases at J, with 16 bases between the two ends. Germline assignment: CDR1 MNHEY and CDR2 SMNVEV (reference sequence). CDR3 loop: CASSYLKGRGNEQFF. CDR3 DNA sequence: TGTGCCAGCAGTTACCTAAAGGGCAGGGGCAATGAGCAGTTCTTC.

This clonotype was detected only a few times. The chain links TRBV6-5 to TRBJ2-7, with unresolved D. CDR3 size: 14 residues. The V end lost 6 bases, the J end lost 6 bases, and 18 bases lay between the germline ends. The V gene's germline CDR1 is MNHEY and CDR2 SVGAGI. CDR3 residues: CASRKYLECGEQYV. The CDR3, as DNA: TGTGCCAGCAGAAAATATCTAGAGTGCGGCGAGCAGTACGTC.

The V call is TRBV28, the J call TRBJ1-5; D is perhaps TRBD1 (5 bases). Trimming cost V 5 bases and J 3 bases, with 17 bases left between them. CDR1 is MDHEN, CDR2 SYDVKM, per germline. This CDR3 contains 16 residues. CDR3 loop: CASSPPGRPNNQPQHF. The CDR3 coding sequence is TGTGCCAGCAGTCCGCCGGGACGGCCAAACAATCAGCCCCAGCATTTT.

The rearrangement links TRBV20-1 to TRBJ2-7, with TRBD1 identical over 9 bases. This CDR3 region has 14 residues. Germline V gene data show CDR1 as DFQATT and CDR2 as SNEGSKA (reference sequence). CDR3 DNA sequence: TGCAGTACTAGAGATCAGGACAGGGGACGCGAGCAGTACGTC. Protein sequence: CSTRDQDRGREQYV.

This clonotype has only a few counts. The chain joins TRBV5-5 to TRBJ2-1; 9 bases align to TRBD2. The trim removed 3 bases at V and 7 bases at J, leaving 11 bases unmatched. The CDR3 totals 16 residues. From germline, CDR1 is SGHKS and CDR2 YYEKEE (reference sequence). This CDR3 is CASSWWPAGGRNEQFF. The CDR3 nucleotides read TGTGCCAGCAGCTGGTGGCCAGCGGGGGGTCGGAATGAGCAGTTCTTC.

The sample holds a few counts of this clonotype. The rearrangement links TRBV3-1 to TRBJ1-4; maybe TRBD1 (5 bases). Germline V gene sequence: CDR1 LGHDT, CDR2 YNNKEL (reference sequence). The CDR3 covers 15 residues. V lost 4 bases and J 6 bases, leaving 15 bases between the germline ends. CDR3: CASSPAGPPHEKLFF. CDR3 bases: TGTGCCAGCAGCCCAGCGGGACCACCTCATGAAAAACTGTTTTTT. The variable domain in full, with the rest retrieved from reference TRBV3-1 and TRBJ1-4, is DTAVSQTPKYLVTQMGNDKSIKCEQNLGHDTMYWYKQDSKKFLKIMFSYNNKELIINETVPNRFSPKSPDKAHLNLHINSLELGDSAVYFCASSPAGPPHEKLFFGSGTQLSVL.

The chain has TRBV4-2 and TRBJ2-5, with 8 bases lining up with TRBD2. The CDR3 runs to 16 residues. V lost 4 bases, J lost 1 base, and 8 bases stayed unmatched. Germline V gene sequence: CDR1 LGHNA, CDR2 YNFKEQ. CDR3 DNA sequence: TGTGCCAGCAGCCCCTGGGATAGCGGGGCCCAAGAGACCCAGTACTTC. Amino acids: CASSPWDSGAQETQYF.

The genes are TRBV7-9 and TRBJ1-1; the D gene is possibly TRBD1 (5 bases). This CDR3 spans 15 amino acids. V dropped 4 bases and J dropped 6 bases, with 18 bases sitting between them. Germline CDR1 and CDR2: SEHNR and FQNEAQ (reference sequence). CDR3 residues: CASSSLRGVLPEAFF. CDR3 sequence (DNA): TGTGCCAGCAGCTCTCTTCGGGGGGTCCTCCCTGAAGCTTTCTTT.

This clonotype has just a few counts. V gene TRBV18 combines with J gene TRBJ1-1; no clear D. V lost 0 bases, J lost 1 base, and 12 bases lay in between. This CDR3 has 16 residues. Germline V lookup: CDR1 KGHSH, CDR2 LQKENI. The CDR3 nucleotides are TGTGCCAGCTCACCACCGAAGACGCTTAGGAACACTGAAGCTTTCTTT. The encoded protein is CASSPPKTLRNTEAFF.

This clonotype has a count of ten or more. The CDR3 protein is CASSYSSRGGELIRDTQYF. For the CDR3, the DNA is TGTGCCAGCAGTTACTCGAGTAGAGGGGGCGAGCTTATAAGAGATACGCAGTATTTT. This sequence joins TRBV6-2 or TRBV6-3 and TRBJ2-3, with 7 positions matching TRBD1. The CDR3 is 19 residues long. In germline, CDR1 is MNHEY, CDR2 SVGEGT. The junction had 17 bases not matched to a gene; V was cut back by 0 bases and J by 5 bases.

This clonotype showed up just a few times. V gene TRBV6-5 combines with J gene TRBJ1-2; no clear D. The CDR3 covers 16 residues. CDR1 and CDR2 from the germline V gene are MNHEY and SVGAGI. Trimming removed 4 bases at V and 4 bases at J, with 19 bases between. The CDR3 nucleotides read TGTGCCAGCAGTTCCCTCGAGACACGGAGTCTCTATGGCTACACCTTC. It is translated as CASSSLETRSLYGYTF.

Only a few counts were recorded for this clonotype. This chain links TRBV7-8 with TRBJ1-1, with a possible D match to TRBD1 (6 bases). V gave up 3 bases and J gave up 1 base, with 15 bases separating them. This CDR3 is 16 amino acids long. The germline gives CDR1 SGHVS, CDR2 FQNEAQ. The DNA for the CDR3 is TGTGCCAGCAGCTTGCGTTCCCAGGACAGGAACACTGAAGCTTTCTTT. Amino acid sequence: CASSLRSQDRNTEAFF.

This clonotype was picked up one time. The chain has TRBV27 and TRBJ1-2, with 7 positions matching TRBD1. Germline loops: CDR1 MNHEY, CDR2 SMNVEV (reference sequence). J was trimmed by 4 bases and V by 10 bases; bases with no gene match: 15. This CDR3 comprises 15 residues. The CDR3 spells CANRTGGGLGYGYTF. In nucleotides, the CDR3 is TGTGCCAACAGGACAGGAGGGGGCTTAGGCTATGGCTACACCTTC.

This clonotype was seen repeatedly, ten times or more. This sequence joins TRBV7-9 and TRBJ2-1; D remains unclear. Germline CDR1 SEHNR, CDR2 FQNEAQ (reference sequence). The CDR3 has 16 amino acids. V was trimmed by 1 base and J by 7 bases, leaving 17 bases between them. The CDR3 region has the DNA TGTGCCAGCAGCTTAGGCCAGCCTGCCCAAGGGAATGAGCAGTTCTTC. Its translation is CASSLGQPAQGNEQFF. Full variable domain (rest looked up from reference TRBV7-9 and TRBJ2-1): DTGVSQNPRHKITKRGQNVTFRCDPISEHNRLYWYRQTLGQGPEFLTYFQNEAQLEKSRLLSDRFSAERPKGSFSTLEIQRTEQGDSAMYLCASSLGQPAQGNEQFFGPGTRLTVL.

The chain couples TRBV5-1 to TRBJ2-7; the match to TRBD1 covers 7 bases. The CDR3 covers 14 residues. With V trimmed by 2 bases and J by 3 bases, 5 bases remained unmatched. Germline CDR1 reads SGHRS; CDR2 reads YFSETQ. CDR3 DNA: TGCGCCAGCAGCTTCGAACCAGGGGGCTACGAGCAGTACTTC. Protein: CASSFEPGGYEQYF.

The chain employs TRBV19 and TRBJ1-1; D ambiguous. Per the germline V gene, CDR1 is LNHDA and CDR2 is SQIVND (reference sequence). Trimming removed 1 base at V and 1 base at J, with 10 bases between. The CDR3 has 15 amino acids. The CDR3 region has the DNA TGTGCCAGTAGTATAGTTGACTCCCCGAACACTGAAGCTTTCTTT. Translated, it gives CASSIVDSPNTEAFF.